A selection of T cell receptor beta chains follows, all from one sample in a study of shared clonotypes between healthy human individuals. Sequencing was performed with immunoSEQ multiplex PCR; in TCRdb, only in-frame clones are kept and a portion is missing. The repertoire includes fewer than 650,000 clones, around 80% of them detected once, and around 12% sits in the top ten. Material: PBMCs. Receptors originate from a woman aged 40 to 55 in good health. Some clones in this sample may be carry-over from other donors' samples. The CDR3 runs from the conserved cysteine through the conserved F or W. D genes are given only for firm matches. Size tells how often a clone was seen (once, few, many) or the class of an expanded clone, and some rows leave it out.

-,TRBV15,15,-,TRBJ2-4,TGTGCCACAAGCAGAGATCTAAGGGCCAAAAACATTCAGTACTTC,CATSRDLRAKNIQYF
few,TRBV9,15,-,TRBJ1-3,TGTGCCAGCAGCGTAGACAGTTACTCTGGAAACACCATATATTTT,CASSVDSYSGNTIYF
-,TRBV19,15,TRBD1,TRBJ1-1,TGTGCCAGTAGTATAGGAGGGGGCGCGTACACTGAAGCTTTCTTT,CASSIGGGAYTEAFF
-,TRBV7-9,16,-,TRBJ2-1,TGTGCCAGCAGCTTAGTTGGACAGGAGGGGGGCAATGAGCAGTTCTTC,CASSLVGQEGGNEQFF
-,TRBV5-1,14,TRBD2,TRBJ2-1,TGCGCCAGCAGGGGACTAGCGGGATTAAATGAGCAGTTCTTC,CASRGLAGLNEQFF
-,TRBV15,15,-,TRBJ2-2,TGTGCCACCAGCAAGGACAGCCCGAACACCGGGGAGCTGTTTTTT,CATSKDSPNTGELFF
once,TRBV27,17,TRBD1,TRBJ1-2,TGTGCCAGCAGGGGAGCCTACGACAGGGTTAGCTACTATGGCTACACCTTC,CASRGAYDRVSYYGYTF
-,TRBV2,14,-,TRBJ2-7,TGTGCCAGCAGTTTTTTCGGGAGCTCCTACGAGCAGTACTTC,CASSFFGSSYEQYF
few,TRBV6-4,13,-,TRBJ2-7,TGTGCCAGCAGCCTTGTGGGGGGCTACGAGCAGTACTTC,CASSLVGGYEQYF
-,TRBV11-2,14,-,TRBJ2-5,TGTGCCAGCAGCCCCCTGGGATTCCAAGAGACCCAGTACTTC,CASSPLGFQETQYF
few,TRBV25-1,12,TRBD1,TRBJ1-6,TGTGCCAGCCGGGACAGGGGTTCTCCCCTCCACTTT,CASRDRGSPLHF
-,TRBV13,17,TRBD2,TRBJ2-3,TGTGCCAGCAGCCCCAGGACTAGCGGGCTAATCACAGATACGCAGTATTTT,CASSPRTSGLITDTQYF
-,TRBV9,14,TRBD2,TRBJ2-7,TGTGCCAGCAGCTCCGGACTAGCGGGAGGCGAGCAGTACTTC,CASSSGLAGGEQYF
-,TRBV5-1,14,-,TRBJ2-7,TGCGCCAGCAGCTTGGACAGGGGGAGGGACGAGCAGTACTTC,CASSLDRGRDEQYF
few,TRBV6-1,15,TRBD2,TRBJ2-7,TGTGCCAGCAGTGCCGAGACTAGCGGCTCCTACGAGCAGTACTTC,CASSAETSGSYEQYF
-,TRBV7-9,11,-,TRBJ1-5,TGTGCCAGCCGACTCAGGCAGCCCCAGCATTTT,CASRLRQPQHF
-,TRBV9,12,-,TRBJ2-7,TGTGCCAGCAGCAACACAGGGACCGAGCAGTACTTC,CASSNTGTEQYF
-,TRBV10-3,18,-,TRBJ2-5,TGTGCCATCAGTGAGCCTAACTCCGGGCCGAGGCGACAAGAGACCCAGTACTTC,CAISEPNSGPRRQETQYF
-,TRBV5-5,15,-,TRBJ2-5,TGTGCCAGCAGCTTGAACGGGGTCCGACAAGAGACCCAGTACTTC,CASSLNGVRQETQYF
-,TRBV7-9,19,TRBD2,TRBJ2-3,TGTGCCAGCAGCTCGGGACTAGCGGGTTCTCTCGGTAGCACAGATACGCAGTATTTT,CASSSGLAGSLGSTDTQYF
-,TRBV5-8,14,-,TRBJ2-2,TGTGCCAGCAGCTCCCCCTCGAACACCGGGGAGCTGTTTTTT,CASSSPSNTGELFF
-,TRBV4-2,18,TRBD2,TRBJ2-7,TGTGCCAGCAGCCAAGAAGATTGGCTAGCGGGAGTCCGTTACGAGCAGTACTTC,CASSQEDWLAGVRYEQYF
-,TRBV6-1,13,-,TRBJ2-7,TGTGCCAGCAGTGAGCTCTTAACCTACGAGCAGTACTTC,CASSELLTYEQYF
-,TRBV4-3,17,TRBD1,TRBJ2-2,TGCGCCAGCAGCCAAGATGGCAGGGGGTATGGCACCGGGGAGCTGTTTTTT,CASSQDGRGYGTGELFF
-,TRBV7-3,16,-,TRBJ2-3,TGTGCCAGCAGCTCAGGGACTCATATTAGCACAGATACGCAGTATTTT,CASSSGTHISTDTQYF
-,TRBV2,14,-,TRBJ2-5,TGTGCCAGCAGTGAAATGCCCGGAAAAGAGACCCAGTACTTC,CASSEMPGKETQYF
-,TRBV6-5,14,-,TRBJ2-5,TGTGCCAGCAGCGTCGGAGGGGGCTCAGAGACCCAGTACTTC,CASSVGGGSETQYF
-,TRBV11-2,17,-,TRBJ1-1,TGTGCCAGCAGCCAGAGAGTGACAGGCGTAACTAACACTGAAGCTTTCTTT,CASSQRVTGVTNTEAFF
-,TRBV2,14,-,TRBJ1-2,TGTGCCAGCAGCCTCCTGACCGTGAACTATGGCTACACCTTC,CASSLLTVNYGYTF
-,TRBV5-1,16,-,TRBJ2-3,TGCGCCAGCAGGTCAGAACGGGACCTCGTCGGGGATACGCAGTATTTT,CASRSERDLVGDTQYF
-,TRBV29-1,12,-,TRBJ2-5,TGCGCCGTCTCGGGTGCCGGGGAGACCCAGTACTTC,CAVSGAGETQYF
-,TRBV5-1,13,-,TRBJ1-2,TGCGCCAGCAGCGTCGACCGACACTATGGCTACACCTTC,CASSVDRHYGYTF
-,TRBV6-5,15,-,TRBJ2-5,TGTGCCAGCAGTTACAGCATGACTTACCAAGAGACCCAGTACTTC,CASSYSMTYQETQYF
-,TRBV6-4,15,TRBD2,TRBJ2-3,TGTGCCAGCAGTGATAGAGCGGGGAGCGCAGATACGCAGTATTTT,CASSDRAGSADTQYF
-,TRBV18,15,-,TRBJ2-1,TGTGCCAGCTCAAAGACGGAAGGGGCTTACAATGAGCAGTTCTTC,CASSKTEGAYNEQFF
-,TRBV28,16,-,TRBJ1-3,TGTGCCAGCAGCCCCGACAACCTCTCCTCTGGAAACACCATATATTTT,CASSPDNLSSGNTIYF
-,TRBV6-6,12,TRBD1,TRBJ2-7,TGTGCCAGCAGCGGACGAAAGGGACAGGGGTTCTTC,CASSGRKGQGFF
few,TRBV5-4,12,-,TRBJ1-1,TGTGCCAGCTCCCTGGGGTTAACTGAAGCTTTCTTT,CASSLGLTEAFF
-,TRBV7-2,15,TRBD2,TRBJ2-1,TGTGCCAGCAGCTTACGGGGGGAGGTTTACAATGAGCAGTTCTTC,CASSLRGEVYNEQFF
-,TRBV7-7,16,-,TRBJ2-3,TGTGCTAGCAGCTTAGCGTTAGGAGGGCGGACAGATACGCAGTATTTT,CASSLALGGRTDTQYF
many,TRBV29-1,13,-,TRBJ1-1,TGCAGCGTTGTTCCCTCTATGAACACTGAAGCTTTCTTT,CSVVPSMNTEAFF
-,TRBV19,14,TRBD1,TRBJ1-1,TGTGCCAGTAGCCCGGACAGGGCGAACACTGAAGCTTTCTTT,CASSPDRANTEAFF
-,TRBV10-3,15,TRBD1,TRBJ2-2,TGTGCCATCAGTGCGGGGACAGGGAACACCGGGGAGCTGTTTTTT,CAISAGTGNTGELFF
-,TRBV7-7,13,-,TRBJ2-5,TGTGCCAGCAGCTTGAGGGAGAGGGAGACCCAGTACTTC,CASSLRERETQYF
once,TRBV7-3,15,-,TRBJ2-5,TGTGCCAGCAGCCGAGGAGCGTATACCGGGGAGACCCAGTACTTC,CASSRGAYTGETQYF
-,TRBV6-1,13,-,TRBJ2-3,TGTGCCAGCAGGAGGGCCGGCACAGATACGCAGTATTTT,CASRRAGTDTQYF
-,TRBV27,14,-,TRBJ1-4,TGTGCCAGCACCCATCGAGGGGTTAATGAAAAACTGTTTTTT,CASTHRGVNEKLFF
-,TRBV5-6,18,TRBD1,TRBJ2-7,TGTGCCAGCAGCGCCCGGGACAGGGGATTCGTCGGTACCTACGAGCAGTACTTC,CASSARDRGFVGTYEQYF
-,TRBV28,15,TRBD1,TRBJ2-7,TGTGCCAGCAGGAAGGTGGGACAGGGGGGATACGAGCAGTACTTC,CASRKVGQGGYEQYF
-,TRBV19,12,-,TRBJ2-1,TGTGCCAGTAGCCCCACTAGGACTGAGCAGTTCTTC,CASSPTRTEQFF